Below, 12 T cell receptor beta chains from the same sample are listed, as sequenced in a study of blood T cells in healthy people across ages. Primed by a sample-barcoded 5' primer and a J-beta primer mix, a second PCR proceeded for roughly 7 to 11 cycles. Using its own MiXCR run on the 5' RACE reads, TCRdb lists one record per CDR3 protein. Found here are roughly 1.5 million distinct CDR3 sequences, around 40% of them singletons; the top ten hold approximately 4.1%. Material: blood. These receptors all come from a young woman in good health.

The CDR3 nucleotides are TGTGCCAGCAGCCCGACTAGCGGAACCCACAATGAGCAGTACTTC. It specifies CASSPTSGTHNEQYF. The V gene is TRBV7-3, the J gene TRBJ2-7; 9 positions match TRBD2. The CDR3 extends over 15 amino acids. CDR1 is SGHTA, CDR2 FQGTGA, per germline. Germline trimming cut 5 bases from V and 7 bases from J; bases unmatched to any gene: 12.

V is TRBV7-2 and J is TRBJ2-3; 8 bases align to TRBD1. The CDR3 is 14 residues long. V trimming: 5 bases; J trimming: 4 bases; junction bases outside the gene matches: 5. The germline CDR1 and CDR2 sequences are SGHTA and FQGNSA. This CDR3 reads CASSHRTGPDTQYF. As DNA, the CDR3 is TGTGCCAGCAGCCACCGGACAGGGCCAGATACGCAGTATTTT.

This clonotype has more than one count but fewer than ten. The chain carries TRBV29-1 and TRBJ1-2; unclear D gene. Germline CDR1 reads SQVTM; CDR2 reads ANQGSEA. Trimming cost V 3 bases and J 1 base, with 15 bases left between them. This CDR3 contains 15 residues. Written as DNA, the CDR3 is TGCAGCGTTGAGGATCCAGAAGGTCTTAACTATGGCTACACCTTC. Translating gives CSVEDPEGLNYGYTF.

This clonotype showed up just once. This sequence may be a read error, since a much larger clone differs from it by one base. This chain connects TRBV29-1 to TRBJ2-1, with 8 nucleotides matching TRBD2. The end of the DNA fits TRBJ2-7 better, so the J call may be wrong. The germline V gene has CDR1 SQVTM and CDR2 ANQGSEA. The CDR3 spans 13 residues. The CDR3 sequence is CSVEAGGYNEQYF. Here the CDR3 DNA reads TGCAGCGTTGAGGCGGGAGGCTACAATGAGCAGTACTTC.

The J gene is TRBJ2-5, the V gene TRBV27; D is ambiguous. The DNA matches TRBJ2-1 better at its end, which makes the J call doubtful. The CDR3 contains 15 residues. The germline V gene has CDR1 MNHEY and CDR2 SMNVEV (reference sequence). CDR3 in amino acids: CASGPALGYQETQFF. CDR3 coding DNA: TGTGCCAGCGGACCAGCCTTGGGGTACCAAGAGACCCAGTTCTTC.

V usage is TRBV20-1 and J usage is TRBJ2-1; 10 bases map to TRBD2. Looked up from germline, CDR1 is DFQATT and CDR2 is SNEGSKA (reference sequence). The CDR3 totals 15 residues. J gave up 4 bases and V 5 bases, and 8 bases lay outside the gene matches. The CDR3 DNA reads TGCAGTGCTCAAGCGGGGACTAGCGCTTACAATGAGCAGTTCTTC. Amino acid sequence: CSAQAGTSAYNEQFF.

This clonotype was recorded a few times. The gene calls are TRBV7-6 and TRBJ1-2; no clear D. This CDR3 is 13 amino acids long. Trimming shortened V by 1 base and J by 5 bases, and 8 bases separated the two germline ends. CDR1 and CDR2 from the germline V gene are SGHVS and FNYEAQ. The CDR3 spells CASSLGSIYGYTF. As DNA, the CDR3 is TGTGCCAGCAGCTTAGGAAGCATATATGGCTACACCTTC.

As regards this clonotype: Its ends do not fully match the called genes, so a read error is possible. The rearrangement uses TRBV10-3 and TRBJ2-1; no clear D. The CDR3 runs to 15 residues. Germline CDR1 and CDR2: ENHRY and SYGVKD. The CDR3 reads CAISLGRMEYSEQFF. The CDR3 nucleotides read TGTGCCATCAGTTTGGGTAGGATGGAATACAGTGAGCAGTTCTTC.

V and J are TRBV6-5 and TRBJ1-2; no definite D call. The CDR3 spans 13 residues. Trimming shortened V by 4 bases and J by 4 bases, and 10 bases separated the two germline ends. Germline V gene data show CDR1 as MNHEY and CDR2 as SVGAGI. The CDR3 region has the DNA TGTGCCAGCAGTTTGAGGACGGGCTATGGCTACACCTTC. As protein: CASSLRTGYGYTF.

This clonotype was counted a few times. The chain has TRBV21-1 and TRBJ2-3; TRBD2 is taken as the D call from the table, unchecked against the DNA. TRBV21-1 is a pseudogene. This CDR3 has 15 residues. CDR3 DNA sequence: TGTGCCAGCAGCAACCAGCGGGACAGCACAGATACGCAGTATTTT. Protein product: CASSNQRDSTDTQYF.

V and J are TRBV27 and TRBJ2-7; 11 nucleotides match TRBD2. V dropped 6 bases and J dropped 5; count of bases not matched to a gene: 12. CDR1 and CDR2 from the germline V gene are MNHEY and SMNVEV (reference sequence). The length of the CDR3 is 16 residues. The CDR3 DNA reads TGTGCCAGCAGCATGACCGGGACTAGCGGTGTGGACGAGCAGTACTTC. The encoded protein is CASSMTGTSGVDEQYF.

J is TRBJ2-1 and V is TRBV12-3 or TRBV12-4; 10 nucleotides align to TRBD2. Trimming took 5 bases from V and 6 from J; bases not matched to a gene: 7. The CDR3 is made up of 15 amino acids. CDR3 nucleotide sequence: TGTGCCAGCAGTGGGACCGGGACTAGCGCCAATGAGCAGTTCTTC. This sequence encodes CASSGTGTSANEQFF.